Below, 18 T cell receptor delta chains from the same sample are listed, as sequenced in a study of gamma-delta T cells after stem cell transplantation. TCRdb reanalysed the RT-PCR reads with CATT. The table has around 2,000 delta-chain clones, 11% to 15% seen once; the top ten hold over 25%. The specimen was gamma-delta T cells. These receptors originate from a human donor. It is not recorded whose cells these are; they may come from a transplant donor.

The chain combines TRDV2 with TRDJ1; the D gene is possibly TRDD3 (6 bases). V lost 2 bases, J lost 1 base, and 16 bases lay in between. Germline V gene lookup returns CDR1 GEAIGNYY and CDR2 EKD. This CDR3 comprises 16 residues. CDR3 region: CACDNILGRATDKLIF. In nucleotides, the CDR3 is TGTGCCTGTGACAACATACTGGGTCGGGCCACCGATAAACTCATCTTT.

The sample holds a few counts of this clone. The chain is built from TRDV2 and TRDJ3; 10 nucleotides align to TRDD3. The germline CDR1 and CDR2 sequences are GEAIGNYY and EKD. The CDR3 consists of 18 residues. Trimming cost V 0 bases and J 0 bases; bases outside gene matches: 1. The CDR3 DNA follows: TGTGCCTGTGACACCGCTGGGGGATACTCCTGGGACACCCGACAGATGTTTTTC. Protein: CACDTAGGYSWDTRQMFF.

This clone showed up just a few times. With a much larger clone just one base away, this may be a read error. This chain uses TRDV2 with TRDJ1; 8 nucleotides align to TRDD3. This CDR3 spans 18 amino acids. V dropped 1 base and J dropped 0; count of bases not matched to a gene: 12. CDR1 is GEAIGNYY, CDR2 EKD, per germline. CDR3 region: CACDTLHLGEKHTDKLIF. For the CDR3, the DNA is TGTGCCTGTGACACTTTGCACCTGGGGGAAAAGCACACCGATAAACTCATCTTT.

This clone was seen a handful of times. The chain employs TRDV2 and TRDJ1, with TRDD3 identical over 13 bases. This CDR3 contains 19 residues. Germline CDR1 reads GEAIGNYY; CDR2 reads EKD. The J segment lost 1 base and the V segment lost 0 bases, leaving 10 bases of the junction unmatched. CDR3 sequence reads: CACDTVGLGDTDGTDKLIF. The CDR3 nucleotides read TGTGCCTGTGACACCGTGGGACTGGGGGATACGGATGGCACCGATAAACTCATCTTT.

This clone was seen only a few times. The V and J genes are TRDV2 and TRDJ1; 11 nucleotides match TRDD3. V lost 3 bases, J lost 0 bases, and 11 bases stayed unmatched. This CDR3 has 18 amino acids. Germline-derived CDR1 and CDR2 are GEAIGNYY and EKD. CDR3 in DNA: TGTGCCTGTGACGTACTGGGGGATAGAGGGGATTACACCGATAAACTCATCTTT. This translates into CACDVLGDRGDYTDKLIF.

The genes are TRDV1 and TRDJ1; 13 bases match TRDD3. This CDR3 region has 21 residues. The junction had 17 bases not matched to a gene; V was cut back by 4 bases and J by 0 bases. Germline lookup yields CDR1 TSWWSYY and CDR2 QGS. CDR3 DNA sequence: TGTGCTCTTGGGGTTCTCCCCACACTGGGGGATACGCAGTTTTACACCGATAAACTCATCTTT. It translates to CALGVLPTLGDTQFYTDKLIF.

As to this clone: A read error may be the cause here, since a much bigger clone is one base away. This same CDR3 is encoded by further DNA sequences in the sample. V and J are TRDV2 and TRDJ1; the match to TRDD3 covers 8 bases. The J gene comes from matching the DNA to germline here; TCRdb lacks it. The V segment lost 3 bases and the J segment 2 bases; nucleotides outside the gene matches: 19. The CDR3 covers 19 residues. From germline, CDR1 is GEAIGNYY and CDR2 EKD. CDR3 sequence reads: CACDSLTGGPTEGTDKLIF. In nucleotides, the CDR3 is TGTGCCTGTGACTCCTTAACTGGGGGCCCCACAGAAGGTACCGATAAACTCATCTTT.

With respect to this clone: Within the sample, other DNA sequences also encode this same CDR3. The chain combines TRDV2 with TRDJ1; TRDD3 agrees at 7 bases. The CDR3 covers 15 residues. CDR1 is GEAIGNYY, CDR2 EKD, per germline. The trim removed 1 base at V and 0 bases at J, leaving 4 bases unmatched. The DNA of the CDR3 is TGTGCCTGTGACACGCTGGGGGTCAACACCGATAAACTCATCTTT. It specifies CACDTLGVNTDKLIF.

As to this clone: Other DNA sequences in the sample encode the same CDR3. This chain joins TRDV2 and TRDJ1, with TRDD3 as a possible D gene (5 bases). The germline V and J ends were trimmed by 1 base and 2 bases, with 28 bases remaining between them. CDR3 length equals 20 residues. CDR1 and CDR2 (germline): GEAIGNYY, EKD. The CDR3 reads CACDTLQSEAGRGGTDKLIF. CDR3 DNA sequence: TGTGCCTGTGACACTTTACAATCGGAAGCTGGGCGCGGCGGAACCGATAAACTCATCTTT.

The chain recombines TRDV2 with TRDJ3; a weak D match, TRDD2 (6 bases). The CDR3 loop spans 21 amino acids. V was clipped by 0 bases and J by 3 bases, with 23 bases between them. Germline V gene data show CDR1 as GEAIGNYY and CDR2 as EKD. CDR3 DNA: TGTGCCTGTGACACCGTAGACACTTCCTTTAATACCCACTGGGACACCCGACAGATGTTTTTC. Translating gives CACDTVDTSFNTHWDTRQMFF.

The V gene is TRDV2, the J gene TRDJ1, with 8 bases that match TRDD3. TCRdb is silent on the J gene; assignment here came from matching the DNA to germline. The V gene end was trimmed by 0 bases and the J gene end by 2 bases; junction bases not matched to a gene: 7. Germline CDR1 GEAIGNYY, CDR2 EKD. The CDR3 length is 16 residues. CDR3 DNA: TGTGCCTGTGACACCGGTTCTCGGGATACGACCGATAAACTCATCTTT. Protein sequence: CACDTGSRDTTDKLIF.

This clone was counted only a few times. V gene TRDV2 combines with J gene TRDJ3; 9 nucleotides line up with TRDD3. Trimming at V came to 0 bases and at J to 1 base, leaving 15 bases not matched to a gene. CDR1 and CDR2 from the germline V gene are GEAIGNYY and EKD. The CDR3 has 22 amino acids. CDR3 loop: CACDTVSKYWGNTSWDTRQMFF. Written as DNA, the CDR3 is TGTGCCTGTGACACCGTTTCGAAGTACTGGGGGAACACTTCCTGGGACACCCGACAGATGTTTTTC.

The rearrangement links TRDV2 to TRDJ1; TRDD3 matches at 7 bases. The germline gives CDR1 GEAIGNYY, CDR2 EKD. The CDR3 contains 14 residues. V lost 3 bases, J lost 0 bases, and 3 bases stayed unmatched. This CDR3 reads CACDRLGYTDKLIF. CDR3 nucleotides: TGTGCCTGTGACCGACTGGGGTACACCGATAAACTCATCTTT.

CDR3 protein: CACDPVLGDGSYTDKLIF. In nucleotides, the CDR3 is TGTGCCTGTGACCCGGTACTGGGGGATGGGAGTTACACCGATAAACTCATCTTT. The J gene is TRDJ1, the V gene TRDV2; 10 bases agree with TRDD3. Losses at the gene ends were 3 bases for V and 0 bases for J; bases not matched to a gene: 12. Germline V gives CDR1 GEAIGNYY, CDR2 EKD. The CDR3 contains 18 residues.

The chain carries TRDV2 and TRDJ1; 10 nucleotides agree with TRDD3. This CDR3 is built from 18 residues. V lost 1 base to trimming and J lost 0 bases; unmatched junction nucleotides: 10. The V gene's germline CDR1 is GEAIGNYY and CDR2 EKD. CDR3 protein: CACDTILQLGDYTDKLIF. The CDR3 bases are TGTGCCTGTGACACAATCCTACAACTGGGGGATTACACCGATAAACTCATCTTT.

The chain combines TRDV2 with TRDJ1; 8 bases align to TRDD3. Here the J gene was assigned by germline matching of the DNA, as TCRdb has none. Germline V gene lookup returns CDR1 GEAIGNYY and CDR2 EKD. This CDR3 is 18 amino acids long. Trimming took 2 bases from V and 7 from J; bases not matched to a gene: 20. This CDR3 is CACDKSSSWGGYGGKLIF. DNA of the CDR3: TGTGCCTGTGACAAAAGTTCCTCTTGGGGGGGATATGGGGGTAAACTCATCTTT.

Details on this clone: The same CDR3 also results from other DNA sequences found in this sample. In DNA, the CDR3 is TGTGCCTGTGACACATTGGCTGGGGGATATACACAAGGGACCGATAAACTCATCTTT. The encoded protein is CACDTLAGGYTQGTDKLIF. This sequence joins TRDV2 and TRDJ1; 10 bases agree with TRDD3. The J gene comes from matching the DNA to germline here; TCRdb lacks it. The trim removed 1 base at V and 2 bases at J, leaving 15 bases unmatched. Per germline, CDR1 GEAIGNYY and CDR2 EKD. This CDR3 is 19 amino acids long.

This clone has only a few counts. This chain uses TRDV2 with TRDJ1; 9 nucleotides match TRDD3. In germline, CDR1 is GEAIGNYY, CDR2 EKD. Germline trimming cut 3 bases from V and 0 bases from J; bases unmatched to any gene: 10. CDR3 length: 17 residues. The CDR3 nucleotides read TGTGCCTGTGACGGTCCACTGGGGGACCTGTACACCGATAAACTCATCTTT. This encodes CACDGPLGDLYTDKLIF.